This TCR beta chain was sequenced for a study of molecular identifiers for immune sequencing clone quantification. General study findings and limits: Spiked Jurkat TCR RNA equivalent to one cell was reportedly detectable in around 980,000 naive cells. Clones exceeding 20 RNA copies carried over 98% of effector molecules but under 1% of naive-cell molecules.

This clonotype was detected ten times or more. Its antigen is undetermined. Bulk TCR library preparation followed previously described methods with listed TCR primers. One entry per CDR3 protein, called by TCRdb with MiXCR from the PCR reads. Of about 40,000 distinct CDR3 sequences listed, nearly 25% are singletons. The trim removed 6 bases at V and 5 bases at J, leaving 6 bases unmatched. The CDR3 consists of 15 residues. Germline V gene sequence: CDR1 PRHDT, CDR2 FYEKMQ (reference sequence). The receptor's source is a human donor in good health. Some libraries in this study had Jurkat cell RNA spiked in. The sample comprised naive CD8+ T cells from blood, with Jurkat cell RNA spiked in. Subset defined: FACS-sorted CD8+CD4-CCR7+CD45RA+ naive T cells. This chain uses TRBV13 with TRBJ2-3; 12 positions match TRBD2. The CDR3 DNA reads TGTGCCAGCAGTTCGGGACTAGCGGGTATAGATACGCAGTATTTT. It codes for CASSSGLAGIDTQYF.